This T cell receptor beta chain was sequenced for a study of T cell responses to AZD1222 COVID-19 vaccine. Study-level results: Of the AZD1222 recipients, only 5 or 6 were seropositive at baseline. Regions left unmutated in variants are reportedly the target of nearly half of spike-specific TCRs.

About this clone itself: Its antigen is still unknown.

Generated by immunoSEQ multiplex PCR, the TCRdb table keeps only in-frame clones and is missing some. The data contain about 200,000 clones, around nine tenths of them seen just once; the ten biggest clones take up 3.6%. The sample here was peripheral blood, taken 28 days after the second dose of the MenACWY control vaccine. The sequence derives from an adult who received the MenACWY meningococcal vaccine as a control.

CDR3 in amino acids: CASSLEQVLTDTQYF. The CDR3 DNA is TGCGCCAGCAGCTTGGAACAGGTACTTACAGATACGCAGTATTTT. The chain couples TRBV5-1 to TRBJ2-3, with D possibly TRBD1 on 5 matching bases. The germline V gene has CDR1 SGHRS and CDR2 YFSETQ. The CDR3 is 15 amino acids. Between the trimmed V and J ends, which lost 0 bases and 3 bases, there was a span of 11 bases. Variable domain in full (rest from reference TRBV5-1 and TRBJ2-3): KAGVTQTPRYLIKTRGQQVTLSCSPISGHRSVSWYQQTPGQGLQFLFEYFSETQRNKGNFPGRFSGRQFSNSRSEMNVSTLELGDSALYLCASSLEQVLTDTQYFGPGTRLTVL.